In this sample, the clone carrying this TCR beta chain turned up a few times. The record originates from a study of cytotoxic CD8 clonotypes in ibrutinib-treated CLL. CDR1 MDHEN and CDR2 SYDVKM come from the germline V gene. Deletions cut 4 bases from V and 7 bases from J, with 11 bases between. The CDR3 covers 13 residues. The repertoire was sequenced with immunoSEQ multiplex PCR; TCRdb's copy has only in-frame clones and lacks some. The table lists about 130,000 clones, 84% of them singletons. The chain carries TRBV28 and TRBJ1-5; D might be TRBD1 (5 bases). The TCR originated in a human donor with chronic lymphocytic leukemia. The sample was PBMCs, taken after 24 months of ibrutinib treatment. Here the CDR3 reads CASSSGGFQPQHF. In DNA form, the CDR3 reads TGTGCCAGCAGTTCGGGGGGATTCCAGCCCCAGCATTTT.